The 27 T cell receptor beta chains below were found in one sample sequenced in a study of OX40 agonist ivuxolimab in advanced cancers. Profiled with immunoSEQ multiplex PCR; TCRdb holds only in-frame clones, not every one. The sample lists over 45,000 clones; about four fifths were seen once. The sequenced sample was CD4+ or CD8+ T cells sorted from blood, obtained in a trial of the OX40 agonist ivuxolimab. Source of these receptors: an adult with an advanced solid tumor such as melanoma, head and neck, liver or kidney cancer.

CDR3 residues: CASSQGVRNTEAFF. CDR3 DNA sequence: TGCGCCAGCAGCCAGGGGGTCCGGAACACTGAAGCTTTCTTT. The gene calls are TRBV5-1 and TRBJ1-1; 7 positions agree with TRBD1. Germline lookup yields CDR1 SGHRS and CDR2 YFSETQ. This CDR3 has 14 residues. Losses at the gene ends were 4 bases for V and 1 base for J; bases not matched to a gene: 4.

The rearrangement joins TRBV7-2 to TRBJ1-1; 8 bases line up with TRBD1. The germline CDR1 and CDR2 sequences are SGHTA and FQGNSA. With 5 bases clipped from V and 1 base from J, the junction kept 3 bases outside the gene matches. The CDR3 totals 14 residues. In DNA form, the CDR3 reads TGTGCCAGCAGCATCGGACAGGGGAACACTGAAGCTTTCTTT. This codes for CASSIGQGNTEAFF.

This clone was seen a few times. The chain couples TRBV7-2 to TRBJ1-2; D not certain. The CDR3 is made up of 12 amino acids. With 1 base removed from V and 8 bases from J, the gap between germline ends came to 8 bases. Germline V lookup: CDR1 SGHTA, CDR2 FQGNSA. DNA for the CDR3: TGTGCCAGCAGCTTAGGGGTGGAAGGCTACACCTTC. Its translation is CASSLGVEGYTF.

This clone occurred a few times. The V and J genes are TRBV21-1 and TRBJ2-3; the D call in the table, TRBD2, was not verified against the DNA. TRBV21-1 is a known pseudogene. This CDR3 contains 17 residues. The DNA for the CDR3 is TGTGCCAGCAGCCCCGACACGTACGGGACTAGCACAGATACGCAGTATTTT. Translating it yields CASSPDTYGTSTDTQYF.

This clone was counted a single time. CDR3 DNA: TGTGCCAGTAGTAGGGAGCGGTCTTTCGCGGCTTTCTTT. This translates into CASSRERSFAAFF. The genes are TRBV19 and TRBJ1-1; no firm D call. CDR3 length equals 13 residues. Germline CDR1 LNHDA, CDR2 SQIVND (reference sequence). V was clipped by 4 bases and J by 11 bases, with 17 bases between them.

V gene TRBV27 combines with J gene TRBJ2-7, with D perhaps TRBD1 or TRBD2 (5 bases each). This CDR3 is 16 amino acids long. The germline CDR1 and CDR2 sequences are MNHEY and SMNVEV (reference sequence). V lost 4 bases, J lost 3 bases, and 19 bases lay in between. The CDR3 reads CASSSHSDKDFYEQYF. For the CDR3, the DNA is TGTGCCAGCAGTTCCCACTCGGACAAGGACTTCTACGAGCAGTACTTC.

This sequence joins TRBV7-3 and TRBJ2-7; 10 nucleotides match TRBD2. There are 16 residues in the CDR3. Germline loops: CDR1 SGHTA, CDR2 FQGTGA. Trimming cost V 0 bases and J 5 bases; bases outside gene matches: 7. The CDR3 region is CASSLTTASGSNEQYF. DNA of the CDR3: TGTGCCAGCAGCTTAACGACGGCTAGCGGGAGTAACGAGCAGTACTTC.

The rearrangement links TRBV7-2 to TRBJ1-2, with D uncertain. Trimming pared 5 bases from V and 8 bases from J, leaving 15 bases between. CDR1 is SGHTA and CDR2 is FQGNSA in the germline V gene. The CDR3 has 13 residues. CDR3 sequence (DNA): TGTGCCAGCAGCATCGGCCCAGATCGGGGCTACACCTTC. The encoded protein is CASSIGPDRGYTF. The full variable domain, completed using reference TRBV7-2 and TRBJ1-2, is GAGVSQSPSNKVTEKGKDVELRCDPISGHTALYWYRQSLGQGLEFLIYFQGNSAPDKSGLPSDRFSAERTGGSVSTLTIQRTQQEDSAVYLCASSIGPDRGYTFGSGTRLTVV.

The CDR3 sequence is CASSVAGTGYYNEQFF. DNA for the CDR3: TGTGCCAGCAGCGTAGCTGGGACAGGCTACTACAATGAGCAGTTCTTC. The chain recombines TRBV9 with TRBJ2-1; TRBD1 agrees at 8 bases. The J segment lost 3 bases and the V segment lost 0 bases, leaving 5 bases of the junction unmatched. This CDR3 has 16 residues. Germline CDR1 is SGDLS and CDR2 is YYNGEE.

This rearrangement joins TRBV29-1 to TRBJ2-1; tentatively, D is TRBD1 (6 bases). CDR3 size: 14 residues. Germline-derived CDR1 and CDR2 are SQVTM and ANQGSEA. V was shortened by 2 bases and J by 2 bases, with 10 bases between the two germline ends. The CDR3 is CSVELRTAYNEQFF. The DNA for the CDR3 is TGCAGCGTTGAATTGAGGACAGCCTACAATGAGCAGTTCTTC.

V usage is TRBV6-1 and J usage is TRBJ1-2; TRBD1 agrees at 7 bases. The CDR3 runs to 15 residues. V lost 5 bases to trimming and J lost 3 bases; unmatched junction nucleotides: 9. CDR1 and CDR2 (germline): MNHNS, SASEGT. The CDR3 DNA is TGTGCCAGCAGTATTACAGGGACAGCTCACTATGGCTACACCTTC. It yields the protein CASSITGTAHYGYTF.

The chain couples TRBV5-1 to TRBJ1-1; D remains ambiguous. The V end lost 5 bases, the J end lost 5 bases, and 7 bases lay between the germline ends. The germline V gene encodes CDR1 SGHRS and CDR2 YFSETQ. This CDR3 has 11 residues. The CDR3 loop is CASRGGTEAFF. In DNA, the CDR3 is TGCGCCAGCAGAGGAGGGACTGAAGCTTTCTTT. Filled out from reference TRBV5-1 and TRBJ1-1, the complete variable domain reads KAGVTQTPRYLIKTRGQQVTLSCSPISGHRSVSWYQQTPGQGLQFLFEYFSETQRNKGNFPGRFSGRQFSNSRSEMNVSTLELGDSALYLCASRGGTEAFFGQGTRLTVV.

The chain has TRBV28 and TRBJ1-2; TRBD1 matches at 10 bases. CDR3 length: 14 residues. CDR1 is MDHEN, CDR2 SYDVKM, per germline. Unmatched junction bases numbered 7, after V lost 6 bases and J lost 6 bases. The DNA of the CDR3 is TGTGCCAGCAGACCCGGGACAGGGGAACATGGCTACACCTTC. It codes for CASRPGTGEHGYTF.

The V call is TRBV28, the J call TRBJ1-4; D is perhaps TRBD1 (6 bases). Germline CDR1 MDHEN, CDR2 SYDVKM. V was cut by 8 bases and J by 8 bases, with 24 bases left in between. There are 16 residues in the CDR3. The CDR3 is CASLGAGTGFSEKLFF. For the CDR3, the DNA is TGTGCCAGCCTGGGGGCAGGAACTGGTTTTTCGGAAAAACTGTTTTTT. Full variable domain (missing parts from reference TRBV28 and TRBJ1-4): DVKVTQSSRYLVKRTGEKVFLECVQDMDHENMFWYRQDPGLGLRLIYFSYDVKMKEKGDIPEGYSVSREKKERFSLILESASTNQTSMYLCASLGAGTGFSEKLFFGSGTQLSVL.

This clone was detected only once. This rearrangement joins TRBV5-1 to TRBJ2-5; 7 nucleotides align to TRBD1. V lost 0 bases, J lost 5 bases, and 7 bases stayed unmatched. CDR3 length equals 15 residues. From germline, CDR1 is SGHRS and CDR2 YFSETQ. The CDR3 DNA sequence: TGCGCCAGCAGCTTGGGGGACAGTAGAGTTGAGACCCAGTACTTC. Residues: CASSLGDSRVETQYF.

The rearrangement joins TRBV5-4 to TRBJ1-1; D uncertain. CDR1 SGHNT and CDR2 YYREEE come from the germline V gene (reference sequence). The V and J ends lost 1 base and 2 bases respectively, with 9 bases between them. The CDR3 contains 14 residues. Here the CDR3 DNA reads TGTGCCAGCAGCTTGAGGTGGGCCAACACTGAAGCTTTCTTT. Translating gives CASSLRWANTEAFF.

The rearrangement links TRBV5-6 to TRBJ2-1, with TRBD1 as a possible D gene (5 bases). This CDR3 comprises 15 residues. CDR1 is SGHDT and CDR2 is YYEEEE in the germline V gene. The germline V and J ends were trimmed by 6 bases and 2 bases, with 15 bases remaining between them. CDR3 sequence (DNA): TGTGCCAGCAACCTGCGACCGACAGCCTACAATGAGCAGTTCTTC. Translated: CASNLRPTAYNEQFF.

This chain uses TRBV19 with TRBJ1-1; D not certain. From germline, CDR1 is LNHDA and CDR2 SQIVND (reference sequence). V was pared by 7 bases and J by 0 bases, with 12 bases between. The CDR3 spans 14 residues. CDR3 loop: CASKQDPLNTEAFF. CDR3 DNA sequence: TGTGCCAGTAAGCAGGACCCACTGAACACTGAAGCTTTCTTT. The full variable domain, with the rest looked up from reference TRBV19 and TRBJ1-1, is DGGITQSPKYLFRKEGQNVTLSCEQNLNHDAMYWYRQDPGQGLRLIYYSQIVNDFQKGDIAEGYSVSREKKESFPLTVTSAQKNPTAFYLCASKQDPLNTEAFFGQGTRLTVV.

There are a few counts of this clone. The rearrangement links TRBV11-3 to TRBJ2-7, with D perhaps matching TRBD1 or TRBD2 (5 bases each). The CDR3 is 15 residues long. Germline assignment: CDR1 SGHNT and CDR2 YENEEA. The V and J ends lost 2 bases and 0 bases respectively, with 11 bases between them. The CDR3 region has the DNA TGTGCCAGCAGCTTAAACGGGGCGAGCTCCTACGAGCAGTACTTC. The encoded protein is CASSLNGASSYEQYF.

V gene TRBV6-6 combines with J gene TRBJ2-1, with unresolved D. V was trimmed by 4 bases and J by 6 bases, leaving 13 bases between them. Germline CDR1 MNHNY, CDR2 SVGAGI (reference sequence). CDR3 length: 14 amino acids. Here the CDR3 DNA reads TGTGCCAGCAGTTCAGTCAGCGATCTCAATGAGCAGTTCTTC. Translation gives CASSSVSDLNEQFF.

CDR3 loop: CASRKLGGNQPQHF. The CDR3 DNA reads as TGTGCCAGCCGTAAGTTGGGGGGGAATCAGCCCCAGCATTTT. The genes are TRBV6-5 and TRBJ1-5, with D possibly being TRBD1 (5 bases). V was cut by 8 bases and J by 4 bases, with 15 bases left in between. CDR1 and CDR2 (germline): MNHEY, SVGAGI. This CDR3 is 14 amino acids long.

The V gene is TRBV6-1, the J gene TRBJ1-5; D gene unclear. The germline V gene has CDR1 MNHNS and CDR2 SASEGT. The ends were cut back, 6 bases at V and 1 base at J, with 13 bases in the middle. CDR3 length equals 15 residues. DNA for the CDR3: TGTGCCAGCAGCCAACAGAGTAGGAGCAATCAGCCCCAGCATTTT. Translated: CASSQQSRSNQPQHF.

The rearrangement joins TRBV7-2 to TRBJ2-7; D is unresolved. The CDR3 spans 13 residues. The germline gives CDR1 SGHTA, CDR2 FQGNSA. V gave up 6 bases and J gave up 4 bases, with 13 bases separating them. The CDR3 DNA follows: TGTGCCAGCAGGGATGTAGGCCCTTACGAGCAGTACTTC. It yields the protein CASRDVGPYEQYF.

V is TRBV5-1 and J is TRBJ2-5; 7 bases agree with TRBD1. The CDR3 sequence is 14 residues long. V was clipped by 4 bases and J by 5 bases; unmatched bases: 8. CDR1 SGHRS and CDR2 YFSETQ come from the germline V gene. The CDR3 region is CASSVGQLRETQYF. Written as DNA, the CDR3 is TGCGCCAGCAGCGTGGGACAGCTTAGGGAGACCCAGTACTTC.

This chain uses TRBV19 with TRBJ2-1, with 8 bases matching TRBD1. CDR3 size: 14 residues. Germline V gene data show CDR1 as LNHDA and CDR2 as SQIVND (reference sequence). The junction had 5 bases not matched to a gene; V was cut back by 10 bases and J by 0 bases. The CDR3 DNA is TGTGCCACTACCGGGACAGGCTCCTACAATGAGCAGTTCTTC. Translating it yields CATTGTGSYNEQFF.

The chain joins TRBV14 to TRBJ2-6; no definite D call. The CDR3 consists of 17 residues. Trimming took 0 bases from V and 0 from J, leaving 9 bases between them. Germline CDR1 is SGHDN and CDR2 is FVKESK. The CDR3 sequence is CASSQDRTVSGANVLTF. CDR3 sequence (DNA): TGTGCCAGCAGCCAAGACCGAACGGTCTCTGGGGCCAACGTCCTGACTTTC.

This clone was seen only a few times. The chain links TRBV11-2 to TRBJ2-7, with a weak D call TRBD2 (6 bases). V lost 1 base and J 0 bases, leaving 7 bases between the germline ends. The CDR3 totals 14 residues. Per the germline V gene, CDR1 is SGHAT and CDR2 is FQNNGV. The CDR3 protein is CASSLAGVSYEQYF. The CDR3 nucleotides read TGTGCCAGCAGCTTAGCGGGGGTCTCCTACGAGCAGTACTTC.